A single sample is the source of the 13 T cell receptor beta chains below, sequenced in a study of naive and memory T cell subsets. Findings of the study overall: Naive repertoires, especially CD8, held a few larger clonotypes, possibly memory cells re-expressing CD45RA.

The beta constant-region primer was an equimolar mix of two oligonucleotides covering TRBC1 and TRBC2. The ligated cDNA underwent four PCR rounds using SP2 and nested alpha and beta constant-region primers. TCRdb fed the UMI-ligation and nested PCR reads into MiXCR, producing one record per CDR3 protein. The data contain around 140,000 distinct CDR3 sequences, approximately 20% of them singletons. Their specific antigens are unknown. Sequenced sample: naive CD8+ T cells from blood. These receptors all stem from a human donor in good health.

This clonotype was detected ten times or more. V gene TRBV28 combines with J gene TRBJ2-7, with TRBD1 as a possible D gene (5 bases). CDR1 is MDHEN and CDR2 is SYDVKM in the germline V gene. V was trimmed by 5 bases and J by 4 bases, leaving 9 bases between them. The CDR3 runs 12 residues. As DNA, the CDR3 is TGTGCCAGCAGTCCTGACAGTTACGAGCAGTACTTC. The encoded protein is CASSPDSYEQYF.

The chain combines TRBV27 with TRBJ2-5, with TRBD1 matching 10 bases. In germline, CDR1 is MNHEY, CDR2 SMNVEV (reference sequence). With 10 bases clipped from V and 4 bases from J, the junction kept 6 bases outside the gene matches. The CDR3 spans 13 residues. This chain's CDR3 is CATRQGAGETQYF. DNA for the CDR3: TGTGCCACCCGACAGGGGGCGGGAGAGACCCAGTACTTC.

This rearrangement joins TRBV28 to TRBJ2-1; D remains ambiguous. Germline CDR1 is MDHEN and CDR2 is SYDVKM. CDR3 size: 14 residues. Between the trimmed V and J ends, which lost 4 bases and 6 bases, there was a span of 13 bases. CDR3 protein: CASSSPLTFNEQFF. For the CDR3, the DNA is TGTGCCAGCAGTTCCCCCTTGACCTTCAATGAGCAGTTCTTC.

A few counts support this clonotype. The chain uses TRBV28 and TRBJ1-6; a possible D gene is TRBD1 (5 bases). With 5 bases removed from V and 0 bases from J, the gap between germline ends came to 17 bases. The CDR3 runs to 18 residues. Germline V gene data show CDR1 as MDHEN and CDR2 as SYDVKM. As DNA, the CDR3 is TGTGCCAGCAGTCCGAATCGACAGACGAGCTCCTATAATTCACCCCTCCACTTT. This sequence encodes CASSPNRQTSSYNSPLHF.

The rearrangement joins TRBV13 to TRBJ2-3; D possibly matches TRBD1 or TRBD2 (5 bases each). The CDR3 is made up of 16 amino acids. Trimming removed 5 bases from V and 10 bases from J, with 25 bases in between. CDR1 and CDR2 from the germline V gene are PRHDT and FYEKMQ (reference sequence). CDR3 DNA: TGTGCCAGCAGCCCCGGGACGGATTGGGATGAATTCTCGCAGTATTTT. This sequence encodes CASSPGTDWDEFSQYF.

This clonotype was observed a handful of times. V usage is TRBV24-1 and J usage is TRBJ2-1; TRBD1 might be the D (5 bases). Germline assignment: CDR1 KGHDR and CDR2 SFDVKD. The CDR3 covers 12 residues. Trimming took off 4 bases at V and 9 bases at J, with 9 bases between the two ends. The CDR3: CATSEGLGEQFF. The CDR3 DNA reads as TGTGCCACCAGTGAGGGGCTCGGTGAGCAGTTCTTC.

In this sample, this clonotype turned up a few times. The gene calls are TRBV28 and TRBJ2-2; maybe TRBD2 (5 bases). Per the germline V gene, CDR1 is MDHEN and CDR2 is SYDVKM. Trimming pared 3 bases from V and 4 bases from J, leaving 15 bases between. The CDR3 covers 16 residues. The CDR3 sequence: CASSFLRGWLTGELFF. CDR3 in DNA: TGTGCCAGCAGTTTTCTACGCGGGTGGCTCACCGGGGAGCTGTTTTTT.

The J gene is TRBJ2-5, the V gene TRBV29-1, with D maybe TRBD1 (7 bases). Trimming took off 7 bases at V and 4 bases at J, with 19 bases between the two ends. CDR3 length: 14 amino acids. Germline CDR1 SQVTM, CDR2 ANQGSEA. CDR3 coding DNA: TGCAGCGCTCACGCGGGACAGTTCCGAGAGACCCAGTACTTC. Protein sequence: CSAHAGQFRETQYF. The full variable domain, rest sourced from reference TRBV29-1 and TRBJ2-5, is SAVISQKPSRDICQRGTSLTIQCQVDSQVTMMFWYRQQPGQSLTLIATANQGSEATYESGFVIDKFPISRPNLTFSTLTVSNMSPEDSSIYLCSAHAGQFRETQYFGPGTRLLVL.

The genes are TRBV28 and TRBJ2-1; TRBD2 matches at 14 bases. CDR3 length equals 16 residues. The V gene end was trimmed by 2 bases and the J gene end by 8 bases; junction bases not matched to a gene: 5. Germline CDR1 is MDHEN and CDR2 is SYDVKM. The CDR3 bases are TGTGCCAGCAGTTTACTTGGGACTAGCGGGAGTGATGAGCAGTTCTTC. Translation gives CASSLLGTSGSDEQFF. Drawing the rest from reference TRBV28 and TRBJ2-1, the complete variable domain is DVKVTQSSRYLVKRTGEKVFLECVQDMDHENMFWYRQDPGLGLRLIYFSYDVKMKEKGDIPEGYSVSREKKERFSLILESASTNQTSMYLCASSLLGTSGSDEQFFGPGTRLTVL.

The rearrangement links TRBV4-1 to TRBJ2-7; maybe TRBD1 (6 bases). The germline V gene encodes CDR1 MGHRA and CDR2 YSYEKL. Trimming took off 0 bases at V and 9 bases at J, with 12 bases between the two ends. The CDR3 contains 13 residues. CDR3 sequence reads: CASSQEGARAQYF. The DNA of the CDR3 is TGCGCCAGCAGCCAAGAGGGGGCGAGGGCGCAGTACTTC.

This clonotype has only a few counts. J is TRBJ1-2 and V is TRBV28; no reliable D call. Germline V gene sequence: CDR1 MDHEN, CDR2 SYDVKM. The germline V and J ends were trimmed by 5 bases and 8 bases, with 12 bases remaining between them. This CDR3 is built from 12 residues. CDR3 in amino acids: CASSPGSGGYTF. CDR3 coding DNA: TGTGCCAGCAGTCCAGGATCTGGGGGCTACACCTTC.

This clonotype appeared a few times. This chain joins TRBV12-3 or TRBV12-4 and TRBJ2-7; D remains ambiguous. With 3 bases removed from V and 2 bases from J, the gap between germline ends came to 11 bases. The CDR3 spans 14 residues. CDR3 sequence (DNA): TGTGCCAGCAGTTTGCAGCCAGCCCCCTACGAGCAGTACTTC. Its translation is CASSLQPAPYEQYF.

The rearrangement joins TRBV7-3 to TRBJ1-1, with unresolved D. V lost 2 bases and J lost 5, with 15 bases in between. This CDR3 comprises 15 residues. The germline gives CDR1 SGHTA, CDR2 FQGTGA. The CDR3 loop reads CASSLGSGGATEAFF. CDR3 in DNA: TGTGCCAGCAGCTTAGGGTCGGGTGGAGCGACTGAAGCTTTCTTT.